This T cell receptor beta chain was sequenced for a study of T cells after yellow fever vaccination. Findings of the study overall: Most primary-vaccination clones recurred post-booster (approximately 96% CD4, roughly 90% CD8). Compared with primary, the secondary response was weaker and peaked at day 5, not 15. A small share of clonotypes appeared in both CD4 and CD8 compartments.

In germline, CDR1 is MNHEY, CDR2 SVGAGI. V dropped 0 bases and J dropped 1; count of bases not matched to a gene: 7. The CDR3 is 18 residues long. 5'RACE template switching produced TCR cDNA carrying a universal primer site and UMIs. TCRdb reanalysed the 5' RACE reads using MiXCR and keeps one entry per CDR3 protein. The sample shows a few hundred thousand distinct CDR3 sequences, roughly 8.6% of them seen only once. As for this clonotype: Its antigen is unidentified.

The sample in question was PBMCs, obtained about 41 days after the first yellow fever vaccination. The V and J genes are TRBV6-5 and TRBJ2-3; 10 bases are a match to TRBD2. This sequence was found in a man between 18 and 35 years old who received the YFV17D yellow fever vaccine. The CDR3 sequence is CASSYSASGGAGTDTQYF. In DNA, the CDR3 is TGTGCCAGCAGTTACTCGGCCAGCGGGGGGGCTGGCACAGATACGCAGTATTTT.